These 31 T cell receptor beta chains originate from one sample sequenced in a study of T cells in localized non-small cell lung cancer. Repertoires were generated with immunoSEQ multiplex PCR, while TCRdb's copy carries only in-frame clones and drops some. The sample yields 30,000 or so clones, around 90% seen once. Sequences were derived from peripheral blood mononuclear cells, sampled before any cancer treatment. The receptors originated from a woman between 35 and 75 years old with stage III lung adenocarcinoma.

The CDR3 DNA follows: TGTGCCAGCTCACCATTGAGCAGCACAGATACGCAGTATTTT. Translating gives CASSPLSSTDTQYF. The chain couples TRBV18 to TRBJ2-3; D is unresolved. The CDR3 runs 14 residues. The germline V gene has CDR1 KGHSH and CDR2 LQKENI. V lost 2 bases and J lost 0, with 6 bases in between.

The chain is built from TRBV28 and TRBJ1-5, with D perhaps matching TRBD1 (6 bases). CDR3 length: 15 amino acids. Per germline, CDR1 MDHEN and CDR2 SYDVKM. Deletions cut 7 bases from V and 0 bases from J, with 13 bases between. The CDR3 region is CASTPNRASNQPQHF. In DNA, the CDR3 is TGTGCCAGCACCCCCAACAGGGCTAGCAATCAGCCCCAGCATTTT.

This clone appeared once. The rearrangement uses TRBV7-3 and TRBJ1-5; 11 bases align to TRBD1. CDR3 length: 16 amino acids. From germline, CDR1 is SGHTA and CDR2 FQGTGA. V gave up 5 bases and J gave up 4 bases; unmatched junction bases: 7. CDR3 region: CASSGAGQGDNQPQHF. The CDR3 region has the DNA TGTGCCAGCAGCGGGGCGGGACAGGGGGATAATCAGCCCCAGCATTTT. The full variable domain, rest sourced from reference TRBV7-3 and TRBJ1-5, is GAGVSQTPSNKVTEKGKYVELRCDPISGHTALYWYRQSLGQGPEFLIYFQGTGAADDSGLPNDRFFAVRPEGSVSTLKIQRTERGDSAVYLCASSGAGQGDNQPQHFGDGTRLSIL.

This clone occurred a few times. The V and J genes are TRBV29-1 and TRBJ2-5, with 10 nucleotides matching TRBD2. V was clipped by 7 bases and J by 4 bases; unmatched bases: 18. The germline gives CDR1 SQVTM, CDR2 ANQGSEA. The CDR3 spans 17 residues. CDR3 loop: CSATGTSAKGPPETQYF. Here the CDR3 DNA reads TGCAGCGCGACCGGGACTAGCGCAAAGGGGCCCCCAGAGACCCAGTACTTC.

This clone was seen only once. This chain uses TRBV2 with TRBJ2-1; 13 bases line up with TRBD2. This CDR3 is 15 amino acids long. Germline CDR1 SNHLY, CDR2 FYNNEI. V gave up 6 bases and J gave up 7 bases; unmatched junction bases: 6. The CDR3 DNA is TGTGCCAGCAGAGCACTAGCGGGGGGGCCTAATGAGCAGTTCTTC. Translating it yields CASRALAGGPNEQFF.

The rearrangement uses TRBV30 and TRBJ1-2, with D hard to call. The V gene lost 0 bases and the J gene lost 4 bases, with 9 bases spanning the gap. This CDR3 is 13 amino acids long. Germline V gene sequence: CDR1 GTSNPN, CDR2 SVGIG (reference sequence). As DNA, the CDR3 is TGTGCCTGGAGTGTCCGACTGCCCTATGGCTACACCTTC. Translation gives CAWSVRLPYGYTF.

CDR3 loop: CASSYSEGQYGYTF. The CDR3 nucleotides are TGTGCCAGCAGTTACTCGGAGGGGCAATATGGCTACACCTTC. V usage is TRBV6-5 and J usage is TRBJ1-2, with a weak D call TRBD1 (5 bases). The CDR3 loop spans 14 amino acids. V dropped 0 bases and J dropped 5 bases, with 10 bases sitting between them. Per germline, CDR1 MNHEY and CDR2 SVGAGI.

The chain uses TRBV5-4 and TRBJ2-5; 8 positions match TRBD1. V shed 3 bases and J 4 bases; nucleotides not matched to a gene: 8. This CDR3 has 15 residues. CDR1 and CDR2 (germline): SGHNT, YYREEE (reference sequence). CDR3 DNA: TGTGCCAGCAGCTCAGGCCAGGGGGCAGGAGAGACCCAGTACTTC. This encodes CASSSGQGAGETQYF.

CDR3 sequence: CASSFLSGPGATEAFF. The CDR3 nucleotides are TGCGCCAGCAGTTTCCTATCGGGGCCGGGGGCCACTGAAGCTTTCTTT. The gene calls are TRBV5-1 and TRBJ1-1, with D perhaps TRBD1 (6 bases). The V gene lost 5 bases and the J gene lost 4 bases, with 21 bases spanning the gap. This CDR3 spans 16 amino acids. CDR1 is SGHRS and CDR2 is YFSETQ in the germline V gene. Together with reference TRBV5-1 and TRBJ1-1, the CDR3 gives the full variable domain: KAGVTQTPRYLIKTRGQQVTLSCSPISGHRSVSWYQQTPGQGLQFLFEYFSETQRNKGNFPGRFSGRQFSNSRSEMNVSTLELGDSALYLCASSFLSGPGATEAFFGQGTRLTVV.

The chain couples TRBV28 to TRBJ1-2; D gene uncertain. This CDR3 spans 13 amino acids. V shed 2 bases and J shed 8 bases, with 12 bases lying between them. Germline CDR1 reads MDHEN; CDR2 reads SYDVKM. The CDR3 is CASSLAHTGGYTF. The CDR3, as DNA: TGTGCCAGCAGTTTAGCCCATACCGGGGGCTACACCTTC.

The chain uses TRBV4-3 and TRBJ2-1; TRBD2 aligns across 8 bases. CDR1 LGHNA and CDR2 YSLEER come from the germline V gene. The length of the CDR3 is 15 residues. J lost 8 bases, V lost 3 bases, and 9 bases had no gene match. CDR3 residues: CASSQRGGPADEQFF. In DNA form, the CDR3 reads TGCGCCAGCAGCCAGCGCGGGGGGCCGGCCGATGAGCAGTTCTTC.

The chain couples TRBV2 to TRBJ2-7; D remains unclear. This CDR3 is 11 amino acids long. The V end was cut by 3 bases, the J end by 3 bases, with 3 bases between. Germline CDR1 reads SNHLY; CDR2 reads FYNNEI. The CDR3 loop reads CASSDNYEQYF. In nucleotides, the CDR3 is TGTGCCAGCAGTGACAACTACGAGCAGTACTTC.

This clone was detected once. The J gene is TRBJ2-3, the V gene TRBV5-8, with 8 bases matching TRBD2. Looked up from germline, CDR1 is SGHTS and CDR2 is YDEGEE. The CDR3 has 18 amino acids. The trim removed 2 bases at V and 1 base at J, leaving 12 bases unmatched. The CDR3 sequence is CASSFGGTPGGRTDTQYF. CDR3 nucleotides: TGTGCCAGCAGCTTTGGTGGGACCCCGGGGGGGCGCACAGATACGCAGTATTTT.

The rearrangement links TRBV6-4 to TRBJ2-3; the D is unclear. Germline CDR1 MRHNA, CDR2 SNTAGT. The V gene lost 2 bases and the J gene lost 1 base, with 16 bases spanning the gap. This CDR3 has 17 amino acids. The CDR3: CASSDKAAGGGTDTQYF. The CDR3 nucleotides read TGTGCCAGCAGTGACAAGGCGGCAGGTGGGGGCACAGATACGCAGTATTTT.

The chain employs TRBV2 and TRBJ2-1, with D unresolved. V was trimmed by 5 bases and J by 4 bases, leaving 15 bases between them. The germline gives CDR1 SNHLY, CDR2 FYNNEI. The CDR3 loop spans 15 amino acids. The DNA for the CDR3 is TGTGCCAGCAGTTACCTCCTAGGGTCTTACAATGAGCAGTTCTTC. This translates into CASSYLLGSYNEQFF. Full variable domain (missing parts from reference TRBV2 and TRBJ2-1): EPEVTQTPSHQVTQMGQEVILRCVPISNHLYFYWYRQILGQKVEFLVSFYNNEISEKSEIFDDQFSVERPDGSNFTLKIRSTKLEDSAMYFCASSYLLGSYNEQFFGPGTRLTVL.

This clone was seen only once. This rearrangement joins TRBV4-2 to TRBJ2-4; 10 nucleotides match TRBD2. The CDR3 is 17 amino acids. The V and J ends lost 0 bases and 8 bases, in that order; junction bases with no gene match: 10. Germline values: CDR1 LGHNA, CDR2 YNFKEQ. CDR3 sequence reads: CASSQDPSGGAVDIQYF. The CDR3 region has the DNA TGTGCCAGCAGCCAAGATCCCAGCGGGGGGGCGGTAGACATTCAGTACTTC.

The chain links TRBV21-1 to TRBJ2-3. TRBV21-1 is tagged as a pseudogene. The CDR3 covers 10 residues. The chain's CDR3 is CASSKGTAYF. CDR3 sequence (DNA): TGTGCCAGCAGCAAAGGTACGGCCTATTTT.

CDR3 amino acids: CASVPRGTSAQDEQFF. Here the CDR3 DNA reads TGTGCCAGCGTCCCGAGGGGGACATCGGCTCAAGATGAGCAGTTCTTC. J is TRBJ2-1 and V is TRBV7-9; the D gene is possibly TRBD1 (6 bases). V lost 8 bases and J 8 bases, leaving 25 bases between the germline ends. CDR1 and CDR2 (germline): SEHNR, FQNEAQ (reference sequence). This CDR3 region has 16 residues.

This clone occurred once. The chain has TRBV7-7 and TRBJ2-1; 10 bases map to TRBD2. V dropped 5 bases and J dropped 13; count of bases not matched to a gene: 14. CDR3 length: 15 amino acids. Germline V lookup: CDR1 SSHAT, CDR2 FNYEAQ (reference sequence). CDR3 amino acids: CASSPSYLAGDSQFF. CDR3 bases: TGTGCCAGCAGCCCCAGTTATCTAGCGGGAGACAGCCAGTTCTTC. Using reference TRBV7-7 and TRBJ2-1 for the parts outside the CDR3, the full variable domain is GAGVSQSPRYKVTKRGQDVTLRCDPISSHATLYWYQQALGQGPEFLTYFNYEAQPDKSGLPSDRFSAERPEGSISTLTIQRTEQRDSAMYRCASSPSYLAGDSQFFGPGTRLTVL.

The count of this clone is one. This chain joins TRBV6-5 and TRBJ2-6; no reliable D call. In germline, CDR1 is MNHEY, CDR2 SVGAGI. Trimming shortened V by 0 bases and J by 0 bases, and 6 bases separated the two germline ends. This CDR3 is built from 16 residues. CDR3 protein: CASSYSAASGANVLTF. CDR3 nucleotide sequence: TGTGCCAGCAGTTACTCGGCGGCCTCTGGGGCCAACGTCCTGACTTTC.

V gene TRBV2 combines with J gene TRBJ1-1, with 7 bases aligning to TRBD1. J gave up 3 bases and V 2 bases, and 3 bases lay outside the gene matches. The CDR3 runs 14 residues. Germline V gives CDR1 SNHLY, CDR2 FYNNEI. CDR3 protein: CASSENRGYTEAFF. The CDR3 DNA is TGTGCCAGCAGTGAAAACAGGGGCTACACTGAAGCTTTCTTT.

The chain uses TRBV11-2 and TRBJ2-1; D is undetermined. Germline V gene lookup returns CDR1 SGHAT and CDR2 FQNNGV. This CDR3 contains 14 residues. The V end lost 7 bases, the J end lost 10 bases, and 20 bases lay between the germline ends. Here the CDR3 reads CASTPGIPRSEQFF. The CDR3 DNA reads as TGTGCCAGCACCCCCGGTATTCCTCGCAGCGAGCAGTTCTTC.

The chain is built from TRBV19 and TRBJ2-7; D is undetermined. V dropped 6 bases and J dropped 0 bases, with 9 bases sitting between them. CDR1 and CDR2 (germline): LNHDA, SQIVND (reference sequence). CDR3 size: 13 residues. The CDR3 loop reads CASRGILSYEQYF. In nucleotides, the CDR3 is TGTGCCAGTAGGGGGATCCTCTCCTACGAGCAGTACTTC.

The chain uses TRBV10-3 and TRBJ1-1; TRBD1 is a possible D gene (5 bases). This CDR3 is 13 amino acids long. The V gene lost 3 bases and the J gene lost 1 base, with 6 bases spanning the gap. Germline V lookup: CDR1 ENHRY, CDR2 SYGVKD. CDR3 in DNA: TGTGCCATCAGTGACAGGGCGAACACTGAAGCTTTCTTT. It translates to CAISDRANTEAFF.

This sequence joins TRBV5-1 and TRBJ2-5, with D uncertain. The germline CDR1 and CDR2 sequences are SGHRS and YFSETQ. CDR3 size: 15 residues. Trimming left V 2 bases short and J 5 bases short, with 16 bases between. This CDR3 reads CASSLTTGPPETQYF. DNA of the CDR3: TGCGCCAGCAGCTTAACGACGGGCCCACCGGAGACCCAGTACTTC.

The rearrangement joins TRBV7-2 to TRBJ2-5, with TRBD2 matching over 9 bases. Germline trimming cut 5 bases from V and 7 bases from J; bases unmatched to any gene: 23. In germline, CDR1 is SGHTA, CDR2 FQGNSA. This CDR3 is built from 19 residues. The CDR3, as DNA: TGTGCCAGCAGCACCCGCTCTGGGGGAGCGGGGGGCTCACTTAGGACCCAGTACTTC. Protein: CASSTRSGGAGGSLRTQYF.

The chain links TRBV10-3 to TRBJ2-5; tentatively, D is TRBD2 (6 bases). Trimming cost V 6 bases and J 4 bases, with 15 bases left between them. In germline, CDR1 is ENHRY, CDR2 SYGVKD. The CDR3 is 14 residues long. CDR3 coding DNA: TGTGCCATCAGGGTCGGGGGTGAGGGAGAGACCCAGTACTTC. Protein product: CAIRVGGEGETQYF.

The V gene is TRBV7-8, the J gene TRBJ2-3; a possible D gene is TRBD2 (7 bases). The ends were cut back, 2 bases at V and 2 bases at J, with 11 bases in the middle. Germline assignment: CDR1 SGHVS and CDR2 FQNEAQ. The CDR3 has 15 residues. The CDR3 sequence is CASSLLAGATDTQYF. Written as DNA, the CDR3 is TGTGCCAGCAGCTTATTGGCGGGGGCCACAGATACGCAGTATTTT.

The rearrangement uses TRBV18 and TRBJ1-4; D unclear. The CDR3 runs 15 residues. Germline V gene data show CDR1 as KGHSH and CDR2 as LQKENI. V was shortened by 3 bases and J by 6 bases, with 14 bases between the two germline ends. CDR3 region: CASSPLGGSDEKLFF. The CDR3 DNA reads TGTGCCAGCTCACCCCTAGGAGGTAGTGATGAAAAACTGTTTTTT.

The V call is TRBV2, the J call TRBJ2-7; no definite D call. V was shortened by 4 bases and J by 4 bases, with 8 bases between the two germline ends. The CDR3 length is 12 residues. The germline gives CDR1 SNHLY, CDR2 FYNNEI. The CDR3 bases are TGTGCCAGCAGTGTTGGGTCATACGAGCAGTACTTC. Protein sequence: CASSVGSYEQYF.

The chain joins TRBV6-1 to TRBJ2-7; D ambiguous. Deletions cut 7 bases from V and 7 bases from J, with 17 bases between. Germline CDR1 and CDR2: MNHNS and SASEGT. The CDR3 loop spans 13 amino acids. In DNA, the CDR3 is TGTGCCAGCACTAAAGCAAGGCAGCGAGAGCAGTACTTC. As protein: CASTKARQREQYF.